The next 3 T cell receptor beta chains were all read from a single sample in a study of blood T cell repertoires in COVID-19. Measured with immunoSEQ multiplex PCR; TCRdb has only the in-frame clones, and not every one. This table holds about 190,000 clones, approximately 82% found once. Sequenced input: peripheral blood. The receptor set was obtained from a woman older than 75 with active or convalescent COVID-19.

The genes are TRBV18 and TRBJ1-1, with D unresolved. The CDR3 covers 14 residues. Deletions cut 2 bases from V and 5 bases from J, with 12 bases between. Germline CDR1 is KGHSH and CDR2 is LQKENI. CDR3 sequence (DNA): TGTGCCAGCTCACCAGCCATGTTGAGAACTGAAGCTTTCTTT. Its translation: CASSPAMLRTEAFF.

V usage is TRBV6-1 and J usage is TRBJ1-2, with 7 bases fitting TRBD1. This CDR3 has 16 residues. Germline-derived CDR1 and CDR2 are MNHNS and SASEGT. J was trimmed by 0 bases and V by 3 bases; bases with no gene match: 7. CDR3 region: CASSDSGQPTNYGYTF. The CDR3 nucleotides read TGTGCCAGCAGTGATTCGGGACAGCCCACTAACTATGGCTACACCTTC.

A few counts support this clone. The CDR3 DNA is TGCGCCAGCAGCCAAGGGACTTCCCCCTACGAGCAGTACTTC. Translation: CASSQGTSPYEQYF. The chain combines TRBV5-1 with TRBJ2-7, with a tentative D call TRBD2 (6 bases). V lost 4 bases and J lost 2, with 13 bases in between. This CDR3 is 14 amino acids long. Germline V gene lookup returns CDR1 SGHRS and CDR2 YFSETQ.